This T cell receptor (beta chain) was sequenced during a study of blood T cell repertoires in COVID-19 (dated by TCRdb to 2019 to 2021). In the study overall: Collaborator samples came from the United States, Italy and Spain and covered acute and convalescent phases of COVID-19. A freely available public database, intended as a resource for researchers studying the immune response to SARS-CoV-2, is where the repertoires were released. The material from the prospective study consisted of cDNA or gDNA derived from T cells, B-cell-depleted T cells, or PBMCs. The dataset comprised deeply sampled blood TCRbeta repertoires from subjects exposed to, actively infected with, or recovered from COVID-19. The samples were drawn from the first 160 participants of the ongoing ImmuneRACE study and from more than 1,000 subjects provided by 6 global collaborators. Nearly every sample came with metadata listing a de-identified subject ID, COVID-19 status, age in years and sex. Where available, HLA class I and class II types were taken from metadata supplied by the sample provider and were not determined by assay-based typing.

TCRbeta CDR3 regions were amplified from genomic DNA using the immunoSEQ Assay, a bias-controlled multiplex PCR. Turning to the authors' computational methods: The number of nucleated cells in each sample was estimated from the amplification of reference gene primers within the assay. Sequence reads were collapsed and filtered to measure the absolute abundance of every unique TCRbeta CDR3 rearrangement. Productive Simpson clonality was computed per sample as the square root of Simpson's diversity index over productive rearrangements. What TCRdb holds here is the immuneACCESS table cut down to in-frame rearrangements. Part of the clones is not present; checked against another copy, under half of the missing clones reflect an unresolved V gene, and the others are unexplained. The V and J calls and the clone size are those of that table, but D and trimming were determined from the DNA. The sample table holds roughly 300,000 clones, of which approximately 85% were seen once. Together, the top ten hold approximately 7.6% of the sample.

Points on this clone: Its cognate antigen has yet to be identified. Base qualities are not provided; no much larger clone lies one nucleotide away.

Ends trimmed: V by 6 bases, J by 2 bases; bases unmatched to a gene: 4. CDR3 length: 14 amino acids, cysteine to phenylalanine. Just CDR3 DNA is preserved here, 42 bases in frame from base 1. The germline V gene provides CDR1 MNHEY and CDR2 SVGAGI. General findings and caveats noted by the study authors: How much clinical and demographic metadata was included differed by source and by participant, and the metadata was provided uncurated.

Whole blood was collected in K2EDTA tubes by collaborating institutions according to the institutions' own protocols. For TCRbeta analysis, collaborators shipped samples in one of three forms: frozen whole blood, isolated PBMCs, or DNA extracted from either of those sample types. Sequenced sample: peripheral blood. The V gene is TRBV6-5 and the J gene is TRBJ2-1; 7 bases in the junction line up with TRBD2. The clonotype comes from a human donor in a cohort sampled during active COVID-19. The encoded CDR3 is CASSPLAAYNEQFF. The DNA sequence follows: TGTGCCAGCAGCCCCCTAGCGGCCTACAATGAGCAGTTCTTC.